These T cell receptor beta chains were read from a single sample in a study of cytomegalovirus exposure and HLA in healthy donors. The table came from immunoSEQ multiplex PCR; TCRdb's copy has only in-frame clones and leaves some out. The sample table sets out 150,000 to 200,000 clones. Material: PBMCs. The receptor set was obtained from a man younger than 40 in good health and CMV-seronegative. Both conserved end residues are trimmed from each CDR3. Each record gives: J gene, D gene, V gene, CDR3 protein. D genes are given only for firm matches.

J: TRBJ2-2; D: NA; V: TRBV19; CDR3: ASSIAGARTYTGELF
J: TRBJ2-1; D: NA; V: TRBV27; CDR3: ASGGAGSENEQF
J: TRBJ2-7; D: TRBD1; V: TRBV5-1; CDR3: ASSFGTGLYEQY
J: TRBJ1-1; D: TRBD1; V: TRBV5-6; CDR3: ASSLGEGQGEAF
J: TRBJ2-7; D: TRBD1; V: TRBV2; CDR3: AGQTGNGYEQY
J: TRBJ2-5; D: TRBD1; V: TRBV19; CDR3: ASSTGTGVQETQY
J: TRBJ1-5; D: NA; V: TRBV20-1; CDR3: SASGLRAQH
J: TRBJ2-2; D: NA; V: TRBV9; CDR3: ASSVAGIGGGTGELF
J: TRBJ2-3; D: NA; V: TRBV9; CDR3: ASSPSRGMGTDTQY
J: TRBJ2-5; D: NA; V: TRBV6-1; CDR3: ASTSLGGLETQY
J: TRBJ1-2; D: NA; V: TRBV5-6; CDR3: ASSPIEGVRNYGYT
J: TRBJ2-7; D: TRBD1; V: TRBV2; CDR3: ASSEAGTVYEQY
J: NA; D: NA; V: TRBV5-1; CDR3: ASSLEVPTYEQY
J: TRBJ2-3; D: NA; V: TRBV10-1; CDR3: ASSESGAGDTQY
J: TRBJ1-1; D: TRBD1; V: TRBV19; CDR3: ASMQGGSTEAF
J: TRBJ2-7; D: NA; V: TRBV7-6; CDR3: ASSLSLRGEQY
J: TRBJ2-1; D: TRBD1; V: TRBV6-5; CDR3: ASSLRDRGGNEQF
J: TRBJ1-2; D: NA; V: TRBV19; CDR3: ASSIDLITRPGGYGYT